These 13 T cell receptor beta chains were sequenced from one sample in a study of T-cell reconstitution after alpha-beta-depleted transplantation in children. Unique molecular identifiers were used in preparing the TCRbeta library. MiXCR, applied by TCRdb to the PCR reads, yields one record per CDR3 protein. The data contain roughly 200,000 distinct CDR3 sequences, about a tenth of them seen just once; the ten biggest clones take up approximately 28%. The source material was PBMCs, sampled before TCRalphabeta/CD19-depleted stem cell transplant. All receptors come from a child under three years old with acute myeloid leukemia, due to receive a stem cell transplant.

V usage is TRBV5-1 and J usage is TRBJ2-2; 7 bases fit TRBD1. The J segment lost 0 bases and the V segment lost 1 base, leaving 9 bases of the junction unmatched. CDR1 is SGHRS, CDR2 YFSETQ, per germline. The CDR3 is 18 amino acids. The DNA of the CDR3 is TGCGCCAGCAGCTTGCGGGTGGGACAGCCAACGAACACCGGGGAGCTGTTTTTT. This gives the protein CASSLRVGQPTNTGELFF.

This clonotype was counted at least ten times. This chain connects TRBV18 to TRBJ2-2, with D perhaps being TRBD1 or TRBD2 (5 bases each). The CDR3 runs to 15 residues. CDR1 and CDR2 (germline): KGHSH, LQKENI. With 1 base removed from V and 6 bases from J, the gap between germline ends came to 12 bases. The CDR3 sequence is CASSPRGNAAGELFF. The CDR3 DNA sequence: TGTGCCAGCTCACCACGGGGGAATGCGGCCGGGGAGCTGTTTTTT.

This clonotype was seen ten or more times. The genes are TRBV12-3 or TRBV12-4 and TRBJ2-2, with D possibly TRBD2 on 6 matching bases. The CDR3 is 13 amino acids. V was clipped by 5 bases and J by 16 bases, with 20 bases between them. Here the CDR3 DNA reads TGTGCCAGCAGTACAACGGGACTGCAGCAAGGGTTTTTT. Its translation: CASSTTGLQQGFF.

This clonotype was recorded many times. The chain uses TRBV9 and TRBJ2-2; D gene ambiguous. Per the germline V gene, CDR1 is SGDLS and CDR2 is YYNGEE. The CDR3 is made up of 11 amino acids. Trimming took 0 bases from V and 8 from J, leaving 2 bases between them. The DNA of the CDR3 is TGTGCCAGCAGCGTAGGGGGGGAGCTGTTTTTT. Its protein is CASSVGGELFF. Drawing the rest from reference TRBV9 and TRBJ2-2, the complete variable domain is DSGVTQTPKHLITATGQRVTLRCSPRSGDLSVYWYQQSLDQGLQFLIQYYNGEERAKGNILERFSAQQFPDLHSELNLSSLELGDSALYFCASSVGGELFFGEGSRLTVL.

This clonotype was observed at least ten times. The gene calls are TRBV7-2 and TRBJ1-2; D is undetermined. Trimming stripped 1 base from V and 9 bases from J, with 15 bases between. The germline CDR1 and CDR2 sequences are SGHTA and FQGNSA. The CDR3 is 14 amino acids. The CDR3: CASSLGSPGRSYTF. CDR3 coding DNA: TGTGCCAGCAGCTTAGGCTCCCCCGGGAGGAGCTACACCTTC.

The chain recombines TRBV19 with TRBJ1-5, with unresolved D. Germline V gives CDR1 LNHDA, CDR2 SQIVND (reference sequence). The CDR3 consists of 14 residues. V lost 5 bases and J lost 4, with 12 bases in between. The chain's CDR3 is CASSPARENQPQHF. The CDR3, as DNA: TGTGCCAGTAGTCCCGCCAGAGAGAATCAGCCCCAGCATTTT.

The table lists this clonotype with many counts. CDR3 bases: TGCAGTGCTTCGGACAGGGTGGATCAGCCCCAGCATTTT. It encodes CSASDRVDQPQHF. The chain uses TRBV20-1 and TRBJ1-5, with TRBD1 matching 8 bases. Germline assignment: CDR1 DFQATT and CDR2 SNEGSKA (reference sequence). The CDR3 consists of 13 residues. Losses at the gene ends were 5 bases for V and 5 bases for J; bases not matched to a gene: 5.

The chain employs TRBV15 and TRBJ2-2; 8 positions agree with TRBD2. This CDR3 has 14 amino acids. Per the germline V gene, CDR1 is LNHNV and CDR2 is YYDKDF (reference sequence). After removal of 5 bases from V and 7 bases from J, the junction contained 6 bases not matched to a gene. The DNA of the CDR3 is TGTGCCACCAGCGTTCGGGAGGGCGGCGGGGAGCTGTTTTTT. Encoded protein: CATSVREGGGELFF. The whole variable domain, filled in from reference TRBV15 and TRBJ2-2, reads DAMVIQNPRYQVTQFGKPVTLSCSQTLNHNVMYWYQQKSSQAPKLLFHYYDKDFNNEADTPDNFQSRRPNTSFCFLDIRSPGLGDTAMYLCATSVREGGGELFFGEGSRLTVL.

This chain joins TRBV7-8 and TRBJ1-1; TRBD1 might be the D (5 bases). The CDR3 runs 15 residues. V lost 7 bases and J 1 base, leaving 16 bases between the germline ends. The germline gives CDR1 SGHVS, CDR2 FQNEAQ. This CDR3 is CASTSFGGSNTEAFF. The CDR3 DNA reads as TGTGCCAGCACATCATTTGGGGGGTCGAACACTGAAGCTTTCTTT.

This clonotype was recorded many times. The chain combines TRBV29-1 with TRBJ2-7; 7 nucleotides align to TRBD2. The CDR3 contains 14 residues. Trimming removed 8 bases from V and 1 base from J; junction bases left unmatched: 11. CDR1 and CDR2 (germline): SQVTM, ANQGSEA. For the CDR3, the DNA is TGCAGCATCAGTGGGGGGGACCCGTCCTACGAGCAGTACTTC. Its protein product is CSISGGDPSYEQYF.

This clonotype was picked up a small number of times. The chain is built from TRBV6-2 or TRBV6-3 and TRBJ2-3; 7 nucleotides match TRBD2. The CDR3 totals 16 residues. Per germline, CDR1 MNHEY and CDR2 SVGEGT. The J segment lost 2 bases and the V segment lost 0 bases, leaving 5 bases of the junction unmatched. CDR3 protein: CASSYSGSGNTDTQYF. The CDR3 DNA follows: TGTGCCAGCAGTTACTCGGGCAGCGGGAACACAGATACGCAGTATTTT.

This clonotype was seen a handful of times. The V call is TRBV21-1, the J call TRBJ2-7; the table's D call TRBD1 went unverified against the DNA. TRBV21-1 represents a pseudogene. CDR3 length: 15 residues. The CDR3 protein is CASSKARESSYEQYF. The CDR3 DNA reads TGTGCCAGCAGCAAAGCCCGGGAGTCCTCCTACGAGCAGTACTTC.

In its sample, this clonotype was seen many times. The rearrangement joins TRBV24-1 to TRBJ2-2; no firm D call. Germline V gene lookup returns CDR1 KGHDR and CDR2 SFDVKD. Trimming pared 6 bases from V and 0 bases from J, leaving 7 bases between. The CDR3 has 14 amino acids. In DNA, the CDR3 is TGTGCCACCAGTAGGACGGCGAACACCGGGGAGCTGTTTTTT. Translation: CATSRTANTGELFF.